A single sample is the source of the 2 T cell receptor beta chains below, sequenced in a study of CD8 T cells in Susac syndrome. An amount of RNA that ranged from roughly 0.5 to 1 ug was reverse transcribed with random hexamers. TCRdb passed the immunoSEQ multiplex PCR reads through MiXCR, listing each CDR3 protein once. The data hold a few hundred thousand distinct CDR3 sequences, with more than 85% observed a single time. The sequenced material came from CD8+ T cells from PBMCs. These receptors were obtained from a human donor with multiple sclerosis.

The chain links TRBV28 to TRBJ2-3, with TRBD2 identical over 8 bases. The CDR3 covers 18 residues. Germline-derived CDR1 and CDR2 are MDHEN and SYDVKM. Trimming cost V 1 base and J 2 bases; bases outside gene matches: 11. In nucleotides, the CDR3 is TGTGCCAGCAGTTTATCGGGTCGGGAGGGCCTTATCACAGATACGCAGTATTTT. Protein sequence: CASSLSGREGLITDTQYF.

This clonotype appeared a single time. This chain joins TRBV15 and TRBJ2-7, with 10 positions matching TRBD2. This CDR3 is 15 amino acids long. V lost 5 bases and J lost 4; bases outside the gene matches: 8. Germline-derived CDR1 and CDR2 are LNHNV and YYDKDF (reference sequence). The CDR3 coding sequence is TGTGCCACCAGCCCTGGGGCTAGCGGGGGTTACGAGCAGTACTTC. It is translated as CATSPGASGGYEQYF.